This TCR beta chain was identified during a study of T cell responses to AZD1222 COVID-19 vaccine. A note on this clone: What it binds is not known.

Findings and caveats of the study: With dominance at 160-218 and 743-854, vaccine-associated CD4 TCRs spanned spike.

The assay was immunoSEQ multiplex PCR, and TCRdb's table has in-frame clones only and misses some. The table includes about 81,000 clones, roughly 88% detected once. Sequenced material: peripheral blood, taken 28 days after the second AZD1222 dose. The source is an adult who received the AZD1222 COVID-19 vaccine.

DNA of the CDR3: TGTGCCTGGAGTGTAGGGGATACGCAGTATTTT. Translation gives CAWSVGDTQYF. The rearrangement uses TRBV30 and TRBJ2-3; D is unresolved. Germline values: CDR1 GTSNPN, CDR2 SVGIG (reference sequence). V lost 0 bases to trimming and J lost 6 bases, with 4 bases between them. There are 11 residues in the CDR3.